Listed below are T cell receptor beta chains from one sample, sequenced in a study of blood T cell repertoires in COVID-19. Clones were read by immunoSEQ multiplex PCR, and TCRdb kept only the in-frame ones, dropping some. The data contain 370,000 or so clones, roughly 77% of them seen just once; the ten biggest clones take up more than 1%. The sequenced sample consisted of peripheral blood. The origin of the receptors is a human donor with acute or convalescent COVID-19. The donor label of this sample is uncertain. Both conserved end residues are part of each CDR3. The order of the fields is V gene, D gene, clone size, J gene, CDR3 protein, CDR3 DNA. A D gene is named only where the DNA matches it firmly. Size is omitted from some rows. Given values are once, few, many or a class for expanded clones.

V: TRBV2
D: .
size: .
J: TRBJ1-1
CDR3: CASSPRETGEAFF
DNA: TGTGCCAGCAGTCCTAGAGAAACGGGTGAAGCTTTCTTT

V: TRBV29-1
D: .
size: .
J: TRBJ1-2
CDR3: CSVREASGRNYGYTF
DNA: TGCAGCGTTCGGGAGGCTTCGGGTCGAAACTATGGCTACACCTTC

V: TRBV10-1
D: TRBD2
size: .
J: TRBJ2-1
CDR3: CASSETSGSYNEQFF
DNA: TGCGCCAGCAGTGAAACTAGCGGATCCTACAATGAGCAGTTCTTC

V: TRBV10-3
D: .
size: .
J: TRBJ1-5
CDR3: CAIRDSSNQPQHF
DNA: TGTGCCATCAGGGACAGTAGCAATCAGCCCCAGCATTTT

V: TRBV19
D: TRBD1
size: .
J: TRBJ1-1
CDR3: CASSFDRGYEAFF
DNA: TGTGCCAGTAGCTTCGACAGGGGGTATGAAGCTTTCTTT

V: TRBV6-5
D: .
size: .
J: TRBJ1-2
CDR3: CASSRTEGSFYGYTF
DNA: TGTGCCAGCAGTCGGACGGAGGGTTCGTTCTATGGCTACACCTTC

V: TRBV5-1
D: .
size: .
J: TRBJ1-1
CDR3: CASRGGTMNTEAFF
DNA: TGCGCCAGCAGGGGGGGGACTATGAACACTGAAGCTTTCTTT

V: TRBV10-3
D: .
size: .
J: TRBJ1-4
CDR3: CAISDRGGATNEKLFF
DNA: TGTGCCATCAGTGACCGAGGGGGAGCAACTAATGAAAAACTGTTTTTT

V: TRBV6-5
D: .
size: .
J: TRBJ1-5
CDR3: CASRLRQGGSQPQHF
DNA: TGTGCCAGCAGGCTCAGGCAGGGAGGGAGTCAGCCCCAGCATTTT

V: TRBV6-5
D: .
size: once
J: TRBJ2-4
CDR3: CASRSELLSKNIQYF
DNA: TGTGCCAGCAGGTCGGAACTACTCTCCAAAAACATTCAGTACTTC

V: TRBV9
D: TRBD1
size: .
J: TRBJ1-2
CDR3: CASSGASAGTGGASYGYTF
DNA: TGTGCCAGCAGCGGAGCATCTGCCGGGACAGGGGGCGCTTCCTATGGCTACACCTTC

V: TRBV6-5
D: TRBD2
size: .
J: TRBJ2-1
CDR3: CASSYLAGGEQFF
DNA: TGTGCCAGCAGTTACCTAGCGGGAGGGGAGCAGTTCTTC

V: TRBV12-3/TRBV12-4
D: .
size: .
J: TRBJ1-5
CDR3: CASSLDGFQPQHF
DNA: TGTGCCAGCAGTTTAGACGGTTTTCAGCCCCAGCATTTT

V: TRBV6-5
D: TRBD1
size: .
J: TRBJ2-1
CDR3: CASSFTGDQQFF
DNA: TGTGCCAGCAGTTTTACAGGGGATCAGCAGTTCTTC

V: TRBV2
D: .
size: once
J: TRBJ1-4
CDR3: CASRPGHQEKLFF
DNA: TGTGCCAGCAGACCGGGACATCAAGAAAAACTGTTTTTT

V: TRBV5-1
D: .
size: .
J: TRBJ2-3
CDR3: CASSARGITRTDTQYF
DNA: TGCGCCAGCAGCGCCCGGGGGATCACTCGCACAGATACGCAGTATTTT

V: TRBV3-1/TRBV3-2
D: .
size: .
J: TRBJ1-3
CDR3: CASSQGRAGNTIYF
DNA: TGTGCCAGCAGCCAAGGCAGGGCTGGAAACACCATATATTTT

V: TRBV4-2
D: .
size: .
J: TRBJ2-1
CDR3: CASSQIQGAKGGEQFF
DNA: TGTGCCAGCAGCCAAATCCAGGGCGCTAAGGGTGGTGAGCAGTTCTTC

V: TRBV6-5
D: .
size: few
J: TRBJ1-5
CDR3: CASRKDSSNQPQHF
DNA: TGTGCCAGCAGGAAGGACAGTAGCAATCAGCCCCAGCATTTT

V: TRBV11-2
D: TRBD1
size: .
J: TRBJ2-1
CDR3: CASSLVRAGGGNEQFF
DNA: TGTGCCAGCAGCTTAGTTCGGGCAGGGGGCGGGAATGAGCAGTTCTTC

V: TRBV7-8
D: .
size: once
J: TRBJ2-7
CDR3: CASSVRGDIPDEQYF
DNA: TGTGCCAGCAGCGTACGCGGGGATATCCCAGACGAGCAGTACTTC

V: TRBV9
D: TRBD2
size: .
J: TRBJ2-1
CDR3: CASSVGGLAGVNEQFF
DNA: TGTGCCAGCAGCGTAGGGGGACTAGCGGGTGTGAATGAGCAGTTCTTC

V: TRBV7-8
D: .
size: once
J: TRBJ2-7
CDR3: CASSFQGWYEQYF
DNA: TGTGCCAGCAGCTTTCAGGGGTGGTACGAGCAGTACTTC

V: TRBV28
D: .
size: .
J: TRBJ2-1
CDR3: CASSSSHAGDHSYNEQFF
DNA: TGTGCCAGCAGTTCCTCCCACGCAGGGGACCACTCCTACAATGAGCAGTTCTTC

V: TRBV18
D: TRBD2
size: .
J: TRBJ2-7
CDR3: CASSPTSGGTYEQYF
DNA: TGTGCCAGCTCACCGACTAGCGGGGGAACGTACGAGCAGTACTTC

V: TRBV7-8
D: .
size: .
J: TRBJ2-1
CDR3: CASSPLGYEQFF
DNA: TGTGCCAGCAGCCCTTTGGGCTATGAGCAGTTCTTC

V: TRBV7-8
D: .
size: few
J: TRBJ1-1
CDR3: CASSLDRANTEAFF
DNA: TGTGCCAGCAGCTTAGACAGGGCGAACACTGAAGCTTTCTTT

V: TRBV28
D: TRBD2
size: .
J: TRBJ2-3
CDR3: CASSSPGLAGITQYF
DNA: TGTGCCAGCAGTTCTCCGGGACTAGCGGGTATTACGCAGTATTTT

V: TRBV18
D: .
size: .
J: TRBJ1-1
CDR3: CASSNFSNTEAFF
DNA: TGTGCCAGCTCAAACTTCTCGAACACTGAAGCTTTCTTT

V: TRBV7-2
D: TRBD2
size: .
J: TRBJ2-2
CDR3: CASRGERDWNTGELFF
DNA: TGTGCCAGCAGGGGGGAGCGGGATTGGAACACCGGGGAGCTGTTTTTT

V: TRBV19
D: TRBD1
size: .
J: TRBJ1-5
CDR3: CASSLQTGGGQPQHF
DNA: TGTGCCAGTAGTCTACAGACAGGGGGCGGGCAGCCCCAGCATTTT

V: TRBV5-1
D: .
size: .
J: TRBJ1-5
CDR3: CASSLPGITQPQHF
DNA: TGCGCCAGCAGCTTGCCAGGGATTACTCAGCCCCAGCATTTT

V: TRBV3-1/TRBV3-2
D: TRBD2
size: .
J: TRBJ2-3
CDR3: CASSSGGGATDTQYF
DNA: TGTGCCAGCAGTTCGGGCGGGGGGGCAACAGATACGCAGTATTTT

V: TRBV6-6
D: TRBD2
size: .
J: TRBJ2-1
CDR3: CASTVASGSVSEQFF
DNA: TGTGCCAGCACAGTGGCTAGCGGGAGTGTTAGTGAGCAGTTCTTC

V: TRBV3-1/TRBV3-2
D: .
size: .
J: TRBJ2-5
CDR3: CASSQAGQGGRETQYF
DNA: TGTGCCAGCAGCCAAGCGGGTCAGGGAGGAAGGGAGACCCAGTACTTC

V: TRBV29-1
D: TRBD1
size: .
J: TRBJ2-5
CDR3: CSVEDPVKSRGLQETQYF
DNA: TGCAGCGTTGAAGATCCTGTCAAGTCAAGGGGGCTACAAGAGACCCAGTACTTC

V: TRBV30
D: TRBD1
size: many
J: TRBJ1-2
CDR3: CAWSLERQGHGYTF
DNA: TGTGCCTGGAGTCTAGAGAGACAGGGTCACGGCTACACCTTC

V: TRBV28
D: TRBD1
size: once
J: TRBJ2-7
CDR3: CASSPFDRGNYEQYF
DNA: TGTGCCAGCAGTCCATTCGACAGGGGTAACTACGAGCAGTACTTC

V: TRBV4-2
D: .
size: .
J: TRBJ2-1
CDR3: CASSQTPGTTNNEQFF
DNA: TGTGCCAGCAGCCAGACGCCCGGGACAACCAACAATGAGCAGTTCTTC

V: TRBV3-1/TRBV3-2
D: .
size: .
J: TRBJ2-7
CDR3: CASSQGGLTYEQYF
DNA: TGTGCCAGCAGCCAAGGGGGACTTACCTACGAGCAGTACTTC

V: TRBV7-2
D: TRBD2
size: .
J: TRBJ2-1
CDR3: CASSLAGLAVNEQFF
DNA: TGTGCCAGCAGCTTAGCAGGACTAGCGGTTAATGAGCAGTTCTTC

V: TRBV10-3
D: TRBD1
size: once
J: TRBJ1-1
CDR3: CAISEFMAGGGLNTEAFF
DNA: TGTGCCATCAGTGAGTTTATGGCGGGAGGGGGCCTGAACACTGAAGCTTTCTTT

V: TRBV19
D: TRBD2
size: .
J: TRBJ2-2
CDR3: CASSKAGVITGELFF
DNA: TGTGCCAGTAGTAAGGCGGGAGTGATAACCGGGGAGCTGTTTTTT

V: TRBV14
D: .
size: .
J: TRBJ1-1
CDR3: CASSQGGGYTEAFF
DNA: TGTGCCAGCAGCCAAGGGGGAGGATACACTGAAGCTTTCTTT

V: TRBV30
D: .
size: .
J: TRBJ1-5
CDR3: CAWGNGASNQPQHF
DNA: TGTGCCTGGGGCAACGGAGCTAGCAATCAGCCCCAGCATTTT

V: TRBV5-1
D: .
size: .
J: TRBJ1-3
CDR3: CASSLSPSGGNTIYF
DNA: TGCGCCAGCAGCTTGTCCCCGTCGGGAGGAAACACCATATATTTT

V: TRBV3-1/TRBV3-2
D: .
size: .
J: TRBJ1-6
CDR3: CASSPLEATSPLHF
DNA: TGTGCCAGCAGCCCCTTAGAAGCTACTTCACCCCTCCACTTT

V: TRBV10-3
D: .
size: .
J: TRBJ2-2
CDR3: CAISDTANTGELFF
DNA: TGTGCCATCAGTGACACGGCGAACACCGGGGAGCTGTTTTTT

V: TRBV5-1
D: TRBD2
size: .
J: TRBJ2-2
CDR3: CASSSTSGGLTAGELFF
DNA: TGCGCCAGCAGCTCGACTAGCGGGGGGCTAACGGCCGGGGAGCTGTTTTTT